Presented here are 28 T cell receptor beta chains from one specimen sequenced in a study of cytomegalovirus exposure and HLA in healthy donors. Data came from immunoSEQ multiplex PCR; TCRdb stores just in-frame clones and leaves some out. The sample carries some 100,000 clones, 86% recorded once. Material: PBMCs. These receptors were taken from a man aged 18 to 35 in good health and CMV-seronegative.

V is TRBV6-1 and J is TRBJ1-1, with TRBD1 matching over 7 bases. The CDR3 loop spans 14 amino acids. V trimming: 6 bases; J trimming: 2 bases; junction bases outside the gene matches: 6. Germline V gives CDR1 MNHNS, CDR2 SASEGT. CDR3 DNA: TGTGCCAGCAGCCCGGGGACAGCCAACACTGAAGCTTTCTTT. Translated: CASSPGTANTEAFF.

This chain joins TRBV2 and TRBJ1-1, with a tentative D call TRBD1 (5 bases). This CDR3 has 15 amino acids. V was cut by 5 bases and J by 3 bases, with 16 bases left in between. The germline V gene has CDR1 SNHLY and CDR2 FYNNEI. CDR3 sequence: CASSPRQLQYTEAFF. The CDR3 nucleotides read TGTGCCAGCAGTCCCAGACAGCTCCAGTACACTGAAGCTTTCTTT.

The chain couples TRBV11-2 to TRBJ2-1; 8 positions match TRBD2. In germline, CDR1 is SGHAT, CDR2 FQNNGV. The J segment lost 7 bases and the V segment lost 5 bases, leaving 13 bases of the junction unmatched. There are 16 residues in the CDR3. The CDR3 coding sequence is TGTGCCAGCAGCCCCCTCGGACTAGCCAGGGAGAATGAGCAGTTCTTC. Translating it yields CASSPLGLARENEQFF.

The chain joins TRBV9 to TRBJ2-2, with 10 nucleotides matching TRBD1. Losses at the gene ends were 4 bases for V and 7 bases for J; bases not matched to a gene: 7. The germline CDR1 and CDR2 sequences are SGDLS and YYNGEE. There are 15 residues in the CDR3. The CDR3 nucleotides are TGTGCCAGCAGCAGCCCGGGACAGGGGTACGGGGAGCTGTTTTTT. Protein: CASSSPGQGYGELFF.

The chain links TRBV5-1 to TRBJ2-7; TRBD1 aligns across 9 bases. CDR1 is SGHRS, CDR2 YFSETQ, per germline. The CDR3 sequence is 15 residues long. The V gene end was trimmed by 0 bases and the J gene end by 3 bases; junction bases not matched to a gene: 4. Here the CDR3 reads CASSLVQGANYEQYF. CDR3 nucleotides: TGCGCCAGCAGCTTGGTACAGGGGGCCAACTACGAGCAGTACTTC.

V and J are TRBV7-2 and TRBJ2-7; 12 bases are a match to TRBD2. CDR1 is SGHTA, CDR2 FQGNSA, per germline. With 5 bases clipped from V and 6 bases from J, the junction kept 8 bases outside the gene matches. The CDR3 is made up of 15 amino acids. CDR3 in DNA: TGTGCCAGCAGCCCCCTAGCGGGAGGGCCAGTCGAGCAGTACTTC. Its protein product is CASSPLAGGPVEQYF.

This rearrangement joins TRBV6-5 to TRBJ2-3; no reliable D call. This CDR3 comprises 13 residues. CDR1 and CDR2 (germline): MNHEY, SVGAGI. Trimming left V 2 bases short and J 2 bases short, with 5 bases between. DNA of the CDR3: TGTGCCAGCAGTTACACAGCCACAGATACGCAGTATTTT. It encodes CASSYTATDTQYF.

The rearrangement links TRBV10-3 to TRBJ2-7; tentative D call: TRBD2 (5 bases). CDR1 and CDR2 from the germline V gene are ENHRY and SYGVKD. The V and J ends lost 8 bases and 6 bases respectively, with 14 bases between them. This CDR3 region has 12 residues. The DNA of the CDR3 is TGTGCCATCGGCCTACTAGTGGCCGAGCAGTACTTC. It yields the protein CAIGLLVAEQYF.

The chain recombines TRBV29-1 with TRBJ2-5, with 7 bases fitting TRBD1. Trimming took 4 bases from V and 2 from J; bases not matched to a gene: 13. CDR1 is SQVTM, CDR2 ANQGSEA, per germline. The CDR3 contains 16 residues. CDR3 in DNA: TGCAGCGTTGTACCCATCAGACAGGGTTCTCAAGAGACCCAGTACTTC. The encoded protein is CSVVPIRQGSQETQYF.

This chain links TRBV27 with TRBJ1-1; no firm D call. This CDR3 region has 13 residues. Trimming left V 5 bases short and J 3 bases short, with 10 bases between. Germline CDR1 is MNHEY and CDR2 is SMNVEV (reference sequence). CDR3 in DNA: TGTGCCAGCAGTCCTAGTAGGCACACTGAAGCTTTCTTT. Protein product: CASSPSRHTEAFF.

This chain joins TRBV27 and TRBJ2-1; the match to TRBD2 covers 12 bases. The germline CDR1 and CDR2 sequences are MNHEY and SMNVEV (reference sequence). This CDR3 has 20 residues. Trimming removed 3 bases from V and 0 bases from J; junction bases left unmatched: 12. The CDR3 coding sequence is TGTGCCAGCAGTTTCTTAATCCGGACTAGCGGGGTAAGCTCCTACAATGAGCAGTTCTTC. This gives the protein CASSFLIRTSGVSSYNEQFF.

Here the CDR3 reads CASSLRGTGTDTQYF. The CDR3 nucleotides are TGCGCCAGCAGCTTGCGGGGAACCGGCACAGATACGCAGTATTTT. The rearrangement uses TRBV5-1 and TRBJ2-3; a possible D gene is TRBD2 (5 bases). The V and J ends lost 1 base and 1 base respectively, with 10 bases between them. Germline loops: CDR1 SGHRS, CDR2 YFSETQ. The CDR3 consists of 15 residues.

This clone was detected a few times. This CDR3 reads CASSQDTENTEAFF. For the CDR3, the DNA is TGTGCCAGCAGCCAGGATACAGAGAACACTGAAGCTTTCTTT. V is TRBV4-2 and J is TRBJ1-1; D uncertain. Deletions cut 3 bases from V and 1 base from J, with 9 bases between. CDR1 is LGHNA, CDR2 YNFKEQ, per germline. The CDR3 loop spans 14 amino acids.

CDR3 bases: TGTGCCAGCAGTGAAGCGACTGGCTTCTCCACCGGGGAGCTGTTTTTT. This codes for CASSEATGFSTGELFF. The V gene is TRBV2, the J gene TRBJ2-2; D uncertain. V lost 0 bases and J lost 4, with 12 bases in between. In germline, CDR1 is SNHLY, CDR2 FYNNEI. This CDR3 region has 16 residues.

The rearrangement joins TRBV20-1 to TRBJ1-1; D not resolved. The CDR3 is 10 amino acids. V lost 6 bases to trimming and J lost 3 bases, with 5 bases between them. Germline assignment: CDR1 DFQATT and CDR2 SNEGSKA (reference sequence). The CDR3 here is CSAGDTEAFF. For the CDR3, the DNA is TGCAGTGCCGGGGACACTGAAGCTTTCTTT.

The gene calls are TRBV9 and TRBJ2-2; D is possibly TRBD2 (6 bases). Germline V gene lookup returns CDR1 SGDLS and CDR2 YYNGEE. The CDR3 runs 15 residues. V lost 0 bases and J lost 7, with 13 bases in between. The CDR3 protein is CASSVDPGVSGELFF. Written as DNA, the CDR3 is TGTGCCAGCAGCGTAGATCCGGGGGTAAGCGGGGAGCTGTTTTTT.

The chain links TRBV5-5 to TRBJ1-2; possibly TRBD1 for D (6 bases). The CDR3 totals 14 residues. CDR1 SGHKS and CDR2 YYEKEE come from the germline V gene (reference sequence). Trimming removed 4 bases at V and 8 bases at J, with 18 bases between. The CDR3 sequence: CASSINSQGPGYTF. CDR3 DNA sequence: TGTGCCAGCAGCATAAATTCACAGGGACCAGGCTACACCTTC.

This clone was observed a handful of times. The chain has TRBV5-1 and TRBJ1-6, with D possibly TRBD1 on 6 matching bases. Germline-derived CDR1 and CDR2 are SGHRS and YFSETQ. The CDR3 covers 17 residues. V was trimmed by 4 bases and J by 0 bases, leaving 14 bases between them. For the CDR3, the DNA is TGCGCCAGCAGCGTAACAGGGTTCAGCTCCTATAATTCACCCCTCCACTTT. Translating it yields CASSVTGFSSYNSPLHF. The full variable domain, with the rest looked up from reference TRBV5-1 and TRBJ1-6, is KAGVTQTPRYLIKTRGQQVTLSCSPISGHRSVSWYQQTPGQGLQFLFEYFSETQRNKGNFPGRFSGRQFSNSRSEMNVSTLELGDSALYLCASSVTGFSSYNSPLHFGNGTRLTVT.

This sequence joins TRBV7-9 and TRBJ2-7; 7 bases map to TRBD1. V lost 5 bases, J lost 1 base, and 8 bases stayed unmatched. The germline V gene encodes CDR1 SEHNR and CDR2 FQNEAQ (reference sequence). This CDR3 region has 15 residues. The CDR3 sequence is CASSLQGSPSYEQYF. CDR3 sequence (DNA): TGTGCCAGCAGCCTACAGGGGTCACCTTCCTACGAGCAGTACTTC.

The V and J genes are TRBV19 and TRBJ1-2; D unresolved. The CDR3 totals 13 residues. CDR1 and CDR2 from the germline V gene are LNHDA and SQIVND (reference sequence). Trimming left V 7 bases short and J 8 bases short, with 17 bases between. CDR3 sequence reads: CASINTRGGGYTF. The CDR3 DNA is TGTGCCAGTATTAACACTCGGGGTGGAGGCTACACCTTC.

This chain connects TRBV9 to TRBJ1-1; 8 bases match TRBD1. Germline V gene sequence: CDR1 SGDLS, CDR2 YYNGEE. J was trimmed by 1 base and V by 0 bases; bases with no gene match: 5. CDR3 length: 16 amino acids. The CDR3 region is CASSVGTGRGNTEAFF. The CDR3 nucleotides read TGTGCCAGCAGCGTAGGGACAGGGAGGGGGAACACTGAAGCTTTCTTT. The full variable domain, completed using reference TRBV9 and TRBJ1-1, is DSGVTQTPKHLITATGQRVTLRCSPRSGDLSVYWYQQSLDQGLQFLIQYYNGEERAKGNILERFSAQQFPDLHSELNLSSLELGDSALYFCASSVGTGRGNTEAFFGQGTRLTVV.

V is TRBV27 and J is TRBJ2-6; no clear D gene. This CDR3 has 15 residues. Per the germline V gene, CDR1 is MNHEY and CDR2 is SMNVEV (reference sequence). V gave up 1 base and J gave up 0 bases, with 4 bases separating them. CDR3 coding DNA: TGTGCCAGCAGTTTATTTAGCTCTGGGGCCAACGTCCTGACTTTC. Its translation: CASSLFSSGANVLTF.

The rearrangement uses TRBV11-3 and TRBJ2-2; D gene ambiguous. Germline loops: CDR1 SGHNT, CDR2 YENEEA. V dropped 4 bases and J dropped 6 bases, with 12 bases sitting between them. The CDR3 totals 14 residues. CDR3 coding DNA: TGTGCCAGCAGCTACGAACCACGGGCCGGGGAGCTGTTTTTT. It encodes CASSYEPRAGELFF.

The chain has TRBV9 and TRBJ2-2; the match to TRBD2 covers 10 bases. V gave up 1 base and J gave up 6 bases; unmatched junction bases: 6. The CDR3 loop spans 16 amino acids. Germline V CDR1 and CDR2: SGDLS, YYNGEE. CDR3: CASSVTSGIGAGELFF. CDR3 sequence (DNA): TGTGCCAGCAGCGTAACTAGCGGGATTGGTGCCGGGGAGCTGTTTTTT. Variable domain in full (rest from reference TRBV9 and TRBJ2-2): DSGVTQTPKHLITATGQRVTLRCSPRSGDLSVYWYQQSLDQGLQFLIQYYNGEERAKGNILERFSAQQFPDLHSELNLSSLELGDSALYFCASSVTSGIGAGELFFGEGSRLTVL.

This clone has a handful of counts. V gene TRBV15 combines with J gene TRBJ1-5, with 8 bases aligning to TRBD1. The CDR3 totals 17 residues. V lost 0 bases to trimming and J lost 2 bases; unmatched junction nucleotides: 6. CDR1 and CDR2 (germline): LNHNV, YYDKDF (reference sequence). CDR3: CATSRDQGARGNQPQHF. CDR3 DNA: TGTGCCACCAGCAGAGACCAGGGGGCGCGGGGCAATCAGCCCCAGCATTTT.

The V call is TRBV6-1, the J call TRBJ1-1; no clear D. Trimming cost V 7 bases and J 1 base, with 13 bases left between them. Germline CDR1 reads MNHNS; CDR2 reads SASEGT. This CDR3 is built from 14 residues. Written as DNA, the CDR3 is TGTGCCAGCACCCACCTCGCCGGGAACACTGAAGCTTTCTTT. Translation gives CASTHLAGNTEAFF.

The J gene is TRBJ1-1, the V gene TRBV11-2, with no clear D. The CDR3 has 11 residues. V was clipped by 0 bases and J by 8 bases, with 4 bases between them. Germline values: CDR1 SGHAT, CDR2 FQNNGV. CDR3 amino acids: CASSLEEEAFF. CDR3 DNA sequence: TGTGCCAGCAGCTTAGAGGAGGAAGCTTTCTTT.

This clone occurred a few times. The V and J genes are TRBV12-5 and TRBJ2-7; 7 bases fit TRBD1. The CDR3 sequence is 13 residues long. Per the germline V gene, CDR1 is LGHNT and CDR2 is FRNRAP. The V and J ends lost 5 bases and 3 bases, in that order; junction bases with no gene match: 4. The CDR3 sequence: CASGPGQRYEQYF. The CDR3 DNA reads TGTGCTAGTGGTCCGGGACAGCGCTACGAGCAGTACTTC. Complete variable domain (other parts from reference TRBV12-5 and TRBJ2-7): DARVTQTPRHKVTEMGQEVTMRCQPILGHNTVFWYRQTMMQGLELLAYFRNRAPLDDSGMPKDRFSAEMPDATLATLKIQPSEPRDSAVYFCASGPGQRYEQYFGPGTRLTVT.